These 22 T cell receptor beta chains were all obtained from the same sample, sequenced in a study of CD8 T cells in Susac syndrome. With random hexamers, reverse transcription was performed on about 0.45 to 1 ug of RNA. TCRdb used MiXCR to reprocess the immunoSEQ multiplex PCR reads, holding one entry per CDR3 protein. The sample records approximately 200,000 distinct CDR3 sequences, about 94% being singletons. The sequencing input was CD8+ T cells from PBMCs. These TCRs come from a human donor with multiple sclerosis.

The rearrangement uses TRBV29-1 and TRBJ2-1; 7 bases line up with TRBD1. The V segment lost 8 bases and the J segment 13 bases; nucleotides outside the gene matches: 14. The CDR3 is made up of 12 amino acids. The germline V gene has CDR1 SQVTM and CDR2 ANQGSEA. The CDR3 nucleotides read TGCAGCCTCAAACTCACGACAGGGTTTCAGTTCTTC. This sequence encodes CSLKLTTGFQFF.

The rearrangement joins TRBV9 to TRBJ2-5; TRBD1 aligns across 8 bases. CDR3 length: 15 residues. The V gene's germline CDR1 is SGDLS and CDR2 YYNGEE. J was trimmed by 3 bases and V by 3 bases; bases with no gene match: 7. CDR3 bases: TGTGCCAGCAGCGGACCGTCACAGGGGGAAGAGACCCAGTACTTC. This encodes CASSGPSQGEETQYF.

The J gene is TRBJ2-5, the V gene TRBV7-9, with TRBD2 identical over 10 bases. Germline V gene sequence: CDR1 SEHNR, CDR2 FQNEAQ (reference sequence). V trimming: 4 bases; J trimming: 3 bases; junction bases outside the gene matches: 5. The CDR3 has 15 residues. The CDR3 is CASSSILAGKETQYF. CDR3 sequence (DNA): TGTGCCAGCAGCTCCATACTAGCGGGAAAAGAGACCCAGTACTTC.

The chain combines TRBV27 with TRBJ2-7, with TRBD1 matching 10 bases. The length of the CDR3 is 15 residues. The germline CDR1 and CDR2 sequences are MNHEY and SMNVEV (reference sequence). Germline trimming cut 2 bases from V and 5 bases from J; bases unmatched to any gene: 6. Here the CDR3 reads CASSLLPGQGDEQYF. DNA for the CDR3: TGTGCCAGCAGTTTACTCCCTGGACAGGGGGACGAGCAGTACTTC.

The chain uses TRBV20-1 and TRBJ2-7; 8 bases are shared with TRBD1. The CDR3 runs to 14 residues. J was trimmed by 0 bases and V by 8 bases; bases with no gene match: 9. Germline CDR1 DFQATT, CDR2 SNEGSKA (reference sequence). The CDR3 DNA reads as TGCAGTTCTACAGGGGGAAGAGACTCCTACGAGCAGTACTTC. The encoded protein is CSSTGGRDSYEQYF.

This clonotype occurred a few times. This rearrangement joins TRBV30 to TRBJ1-1; a possible D gene is TRBD1 (5 bases). The CDR3 totals 13 residues. V was clipped by 5 bases and J by 3 bases, with 13 bases between them. The germline V gene encodes CDR1 GTSNPN and CDR2 SVGIG (reference sequence). In nucleotides, the CDR3 is TGTGCCTGGGCCGGGACGGAATACACTGAAGCTTTCTTT. Protein: CAWAGTEYTEAFF.

The chain has TRBV4-2 and TRBJ2-1, with D tentatively TRBD2 (5 bases). Deletions cut 0 bases from V and 2 bases from J, with 11 bases between. The CDR3 extends over 16 amino acids. Germline CDR1 is LGHNA and CDR2 is YNFKEQ. This chain's CDR3 is CASSQDGADTYNEQFF. In DNA form, the CDR3 reads TGTGCCAGCAGCCAAGATGGAGCGGATACCTACAATGAGCAGTTCTTC.

The chain carries TRBV6-2 or TRBV6-3 and TRBJ1-5; D gene unclear. This CDR3 has 13 residues. Germline lookup yields CDR1 MNHEY and CDR2 SVGEGT. V was clipped by 2 bases and J by 2 bases, with 4 bases between them. The CDR3 DNA is TGTGCCAGCAGTTACCAGGGCAATCAGCCCCAGCATTTT. It translates to CASSYQGNQPQHF.

The V and J genes are TRBV15 and TRBJ1-1, with TRBD1 as a possible D gene (5 bases). Trimming pared 2 bases from V and 6 bases from J, leaving 16 bases between. Germline CDR1 is LNHNV and CDR2 is YYDKDF (reference sequence). The CDR3 loop spans 15 amino acids. CDR3 bases: TGTGCCACCAGCAGACCTTACTCTATACAGGCTGAAGCTTTCTTT. It codes for CATSRPYSIQAEAFF.

This chain joins TRBV7-2 and TRBJ2-1, with 8 nucleotides matching TRBD2. The trim removed 7 bases at V and 2 bases at J, leaving 10 bases unmatched. This CDR3 spans 16 amino acids. Germline lookup yields CDR1 SGHTA and CDR2 FQGNSA. In nucleotides, the CDR3 is TGTGCCAGCAACCCCCCCAGCGGGAGCCCCTACAATGAGCAGTTCTTC. Protein: CASNPPSGSPYNEQFF.

V usage is TRBV6-5 and J usage is TRBJ1-4; no firm D call. V gave up 4 bases and J gave up 3 bases, with 18 bases separating them. The V gene's germline CDR1 is MNHEY and CDR2 SVGAGI. CDR3 size: 17 residues. The CDR3 is CASSLLPGGRPNEKLFF. For the CDR3, the DNA is TGTGCCAGCAGTTTACTTCCGGGAGGGCGCCCTAATGAAAAACTGTTTTTT.

The chain recombines TRBV9 with TRBJ2-5; the D gene is possibly TRBD2 (5 bases). The CDR3 contains 13 residues. Per the germline V gene, CDR1 is SGDLS and CDR2 is YYNGEE. Trimming stripped 4 bases from V and 4 bases from J, with 11 bases between. CDR3 loop: CASSPGGPETQYF. DNA of the CDR3: TGTGCCAGCAGCCCCGGAGGCCCAGAGACCCAGTACTTC. The complete variable domain, with remaining parts taken from reference TRBV9 and TRBJ2-5, reads DSGVTQTPKHLITATGQRVTLRCSPRSGDLSVYWYQQSLDQGLQFLIQYYNGEERAKGNILERFSAQQFPDLHSELNLSSLELGDSALYFCASSPGGPETQYFGPGTRLLVL.

The V call is TRBV6-5, the J call TRBJ2-7, with D unresolved. Germline CDR1 reads MNHEY; CDR2 reads SVGAGI. Trimming pared 0 bases from V and 5 bases from J, leaving 11 bases between. The CDR3 runs to 14 residues. The CDR3, as DNA: TGTGCCAGCAGTTACTCGAATCCTCTGGACGAGCAGTACTTC. It specifies CASSYSNPLDEQYF.

This sequence joins TRBV2 and TRBJ1-1; D may be TRBD1 (5 bases). The CDR3 spans 15 residues. V was cut by 3 bases and J by 1 base, with 12 bases left in between. Germline V CDR1 and CDR2: SNHLY, FYNNEI. The CDR3 region has the DNA TGTGCCAGCAGTGATGTCAGGGTATCGAACACTGAAGCTTTCTTT. Encoded protein: CASSDVRVSNTEAFF. The complete variable domain, with remaining parts taken from reference TRBV2 and TRBJ1-1, reads EPEVTQTPSHQVTQMGQEVILRCVPISNHLYFYWYRQILGQKVEFLVSFYNNEISEKSEIFDDQFSVERPDGSNFTLKIRSTKLEDSAMYFCASSDVRVSNTEAFFGQGTRLTVV.

The chain uses TRBV11-2 and TRBJ2-1; 9 bases match TRBD1. There are 16 residues in the CDR3. CDR1 and CDR2 from the germline V gene are SGHAT and FQNNGV. The V gene end was trimmed by 5 bases and the J gene end by 1 base; junction bases not matched to a gene: 6. The CDR3 DNA sequence: TGTGCCAGCAGCCTCTCCGGGACAGGGTCCTACAATGAGCAGTTCTTC. This gives the protein CASSLSGTGSYNEQFF.

This clonotype was detected only once. The V and J genes are TRBV29-1 and TRBJ1-2, with D tentatively TRBD1 (5 bases). This CDR3 spans 15 amino acids. Germline V gene data show CDR1 as SQVTM and CDR2 as ANQGSEA. V lost 6 bases, J lost 3 bases, and 20 bases lay in between. In DNA, the CDR3 is TGCAGCGTGGAATCATCGGGGCCGCTGGACTATGGCTACACCTTC. Translating gives CSVESSGPLDYGYTF.

DNA of the CDR3: TGTGCCATCAGTCCCGAGAGTTTTCCCAATCAGCCCCAGCATTTT. Translating it yields CAISPESFPNQPQHF. The chain uses TRBV10-3 and TRBJ1-5; D unclear. The V end was cut by 5 bases, the J end by 3 bases, with 14 bases between. The CDR3 length is 15 residues. Germline V gene sequence: CDR1 ENHRY, CDR2 SYGVKD.

The CDR3 DNA follows: TGTGCCAGCAGCACTTCGCAGGTTGCTGGGGCCAACGTCCTGACTTTC. This sequence encodes CASSTSQVAGANVLTF. The rearrangement uses TRBV7-6 and TRBJ2-6; no clear D gene. Germline assignment: CDR1 SGHVS and CDR2 FNYEAQ. This CDR3 contains 16 residues. V was pared by 5 bases and J by 2 bases, with 13 bases between. The full variable domain, in which reference TRBV7-6 and TRBJ2-6 provide the parts outside the CDR3, is GAGVSQSPRYKVTKRGQDVALRCDPISGHVSLYWYRQALGQGPEFLTYFNYEAQQDKSGLPNDRFSAERPEGSISTLTIQRTEQRDSAMYRCASSTSQVAGANVLTFGAGSRLTVL.

The gene calls are TRBV13 and TRBJ2-1; a possible D gene is TRBD2 (5 bases). Germline CDR1 reads PRHDT; CDR2 reads FYEKMQ (reference sequence). The length of the CDR3 is 13 residues. V dropped 2 bases and J dropped 6 bases, with 8 bases sitting between them. CDR3 sequence: CASSLSRGNEQFF. In nucleotides, the CDR3 is TGTGCCAGCAGCTTATCCCGGGGCAATGAGCAGTTCTTC. Looking up the rest from reference TRBV13 and TRBJ2-1 gives the full variable domain: AAGVIQSPRHLIKEKRETATLKCYPIPRHDTVYWYQQGPGQDPQFLISFYEKMQSDKGSIPDRFSAQQFSDYHSELNMSSLELGDSALYFCASSLSRGNEQFFGPGTRLTVL.

This chain links TRBV7-8 with TRBJ1-1, with a tentative D call TRBD1 (5 bases). Germline lookup yields CDR1 SGHVS and CDR2 FQNEAQ. With 4 bases removed from V and 4 bases from J, the gap between germline ends came to 13 bases. There are 14 residues in the CDR3. CDR3 in amino acids: CASSSASGGTEAFF. In DNA form, the CDR3 reads TGTGCCAGCAGCTCCGCCTCCGGGGGCACTGAAGCTTTCTTT.

This clonotype was detected a few times. The J gene is TRBJ2-5, the V gene TRBV6-2 or TRBV6-3; D unclear. The germline gives CDR1 MNHEY, CDR2 SVGEGT. This CDR3 has 10 residues. The V and J ends lost 4 bases and 6 bases respectively, with 3 bases between them. As DNA, the CDR3 is TGTGCCAGCAGTTCGAAGACCCAGTACTTC. It codes for CASSSKTQYF.

This chain joins TRBV7-9 and TRBJ1-2, with unresolved D. CDR1 is SEHNR, CDR2 FQNEAQ, per germline (reference sequence). Between the trimmed V and J ends, which lost 2 bases and 2 bases, there was a span of 15 bases. This CDR3 is built from 16 residues. DNA for the CDR3: TGTGCCAGCAGCTTATTTATTGGCGAGGTGAACTATGGCTACACCTTC. This codes for CASSLFIGEVNYGYTF.